The text below deals with one T cell receptor beta chain. Roughly 0.45 to 1 ug RNA was reverse transcribed with random hexamers. TCRdb itself ran the immunoSEQ multiplex PCR reads through MiXCR, one entry per CDR3 protein. The table shows roughly 140,000 distinct CDR3 sequences, with nearly 97% occurring only once. The sample originates from a study of CD8 T cells in Susac syndrome. CD8+ and CD4+ T cells taken from blood had their TCR beta sequenced. The CDR3 is 16 amino acids. Germline CDR1 MGHRA, CDR2 YSYEKL. V was clipped by 6 bases and J by 1 base; unmatched bases: 11. Sequencing used CD4+ T cells from PBMCs. V and J are TRBV4-1 and TRBJ2-7; 8 positions agree with TRBD2. The clonotype was recovered from a human donor with Susac syndrome. The CDR3 DNA is TGCGCCAGCAGGGCGCTTGGAGCGGGAGTGTCCTACGAGCAGTACTTC. Its protein product is CASRALGAGVSYEQYF.